This T cell receptor beta chain was sequenced during a study of glioma-infiltrating T cells. Study results and limitations: Very few CDR3 sequences were shared between tissue and blood. Non-neoplastic patients had below-expected tissue-blood divergence, while all gliomas exceeded expectation.

TCR alpha and beta CDR3 regions were amplified from RNA using iRepertoire nested multiplex PCR. Tissue mRNA or PBMC total RNA, roughly 95-400 ng, went into one-step reverse transcription and amplification. TCRdb fed the multiplex PCR reads into MiXCR, producing one record per CDR3 protein. The sample holds about 180,000 distinct CDR3 sequences, more than 35% seen once. Points on this clonotype: What it binds is unknown.

CDR3 length equals 14 residues. V lost 2 bases to trimming and J lost 10 bases; unmatched junction nucleotides: 5. The germline CDR1 and CDR2 sequences are SGHRS and YFSETQ. This clonotype was obtained from a human donor with low-grade glioma or glioblastoma, undergoing nonglioma brain surgery, or in good health (not recorded which). The chain combines TRBV5-1 with TRBJ2-1; 11 bases fit TRBD2. The sequenced sample consisted of glioma tissue, nonneoplastic brain tissue, or PBMCs (not recorded which). The CDR3 sequence is CASSLMTSGMEQFF. Written as DNA, the CDR3 is TGCGCCAGCAGCTTAATGACTAGCGGGATGGAGCAGTTCTTC.